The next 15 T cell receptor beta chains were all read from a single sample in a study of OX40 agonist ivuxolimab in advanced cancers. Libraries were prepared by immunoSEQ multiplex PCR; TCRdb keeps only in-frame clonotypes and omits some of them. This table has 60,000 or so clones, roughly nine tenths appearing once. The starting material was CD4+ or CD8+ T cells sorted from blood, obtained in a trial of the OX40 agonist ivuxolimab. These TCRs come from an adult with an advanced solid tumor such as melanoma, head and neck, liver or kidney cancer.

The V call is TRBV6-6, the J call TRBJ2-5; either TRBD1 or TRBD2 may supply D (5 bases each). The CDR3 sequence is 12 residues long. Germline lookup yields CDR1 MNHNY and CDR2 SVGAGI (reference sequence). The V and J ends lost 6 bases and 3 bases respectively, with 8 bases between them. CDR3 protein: CASRADKETQYF. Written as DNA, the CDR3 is TGTGCCAGCAGAGCGGACAAAGAGACCCAGTACTTC.

CDR3 coding DNA: TGTGCCAGCAGCTTAACGGGCTCAAGCTCCTATAATTCACCCCTCCACTTT. Translating it yields CASSLTGSSSYNSPLHF. The V call is TRBV7-3, the J call TRBJ1-6; D not resolved. CDR3 length equals 17 residues. CDR1 and CDR2 from the germline V gene are SGHTA and FQGTGA. Trimming cost V 0 bases and J 0 bases, with 9 bases left between them.

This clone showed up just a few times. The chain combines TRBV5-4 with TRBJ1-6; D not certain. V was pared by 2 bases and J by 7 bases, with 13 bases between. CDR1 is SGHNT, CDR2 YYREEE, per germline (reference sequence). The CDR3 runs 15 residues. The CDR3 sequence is CASSFVPVGNSPLHF. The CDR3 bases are TGTGCCAGCAGCTTTGTCCCCGTTGGAAATTCACCCCTCCACTTT.

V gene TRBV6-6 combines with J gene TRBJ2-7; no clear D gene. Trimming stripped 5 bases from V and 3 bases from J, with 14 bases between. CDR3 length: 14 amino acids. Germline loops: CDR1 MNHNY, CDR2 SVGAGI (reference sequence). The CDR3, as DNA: TGTGCCAGCAGTCCCTCTTCCCTTGGCTACGAGCAGTACTTC. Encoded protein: CASSPSSLGYEQYF.

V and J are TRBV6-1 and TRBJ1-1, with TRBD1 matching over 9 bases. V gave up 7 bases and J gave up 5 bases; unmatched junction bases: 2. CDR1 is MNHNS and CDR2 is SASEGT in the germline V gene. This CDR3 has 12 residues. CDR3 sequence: CASIDRGTEAFF. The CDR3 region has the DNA TGTGCCAGCATAGACAGGGGGACTGAAGCTTTCTTT.

CDR3 in DNA: TGTGCCAGCAATGGGGGAGCGTCCTACGAGCAGTACTTC. Its protein product is CASNGGASYEQYF. V usage is TRBV2 and J usage is TRBJ2-5; D is perhaps TRBD1 or TRBD2 (5 bases each). The J call is uncertain, as TRBJ2-7 better fits the DNA end. The CDR3 is 13 amino acids. CDR1 and CDR2 from the germline V gene are SNHLY and FYNNEI.

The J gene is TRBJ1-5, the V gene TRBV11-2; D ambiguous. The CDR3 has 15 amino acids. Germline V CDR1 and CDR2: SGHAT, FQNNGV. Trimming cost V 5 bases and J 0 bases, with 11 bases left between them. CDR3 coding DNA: TGTGCCAGCAGCCAGACGCCGGATAGCAATCAGCCCCAGCATTTT. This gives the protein CASSQTPDSNQPQHF.

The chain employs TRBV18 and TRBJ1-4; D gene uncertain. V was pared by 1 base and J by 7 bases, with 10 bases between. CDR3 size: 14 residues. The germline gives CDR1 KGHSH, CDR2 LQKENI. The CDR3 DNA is TGTGCCAGCTCACCACGGGTCACCGGTGAAAAACTGTTTTTT. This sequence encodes CASSPRVTGEKLFF.

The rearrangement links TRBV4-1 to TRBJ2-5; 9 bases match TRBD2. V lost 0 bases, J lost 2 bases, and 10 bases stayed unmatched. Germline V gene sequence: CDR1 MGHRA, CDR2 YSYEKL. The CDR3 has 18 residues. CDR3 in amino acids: CASSQERGLRGGQETQYF. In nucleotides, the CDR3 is TGCGCCAGCAGCCAAGAGAGGGGGCTGCGGGGGGGACAAGAGACCCAGTACTTC.

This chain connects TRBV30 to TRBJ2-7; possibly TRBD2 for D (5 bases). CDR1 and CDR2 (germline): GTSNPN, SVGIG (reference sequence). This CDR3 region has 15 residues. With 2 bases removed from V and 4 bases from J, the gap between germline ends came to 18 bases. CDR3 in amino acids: CAWSTGLPPPYEQYF. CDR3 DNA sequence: TGTGCCTGGAGTACCGGACTTCCACCCCCTTACGAGCAGTACTTC. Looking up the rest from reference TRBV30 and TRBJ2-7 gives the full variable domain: SQTIHQWPATLVQPVGSPLSLECTVEGTSNPNLYWYRQAAGRGLQLLFYSVGIGQISSEVPQNLSASRPQDRQFILSSKKLLLSDSGFYLCAWSTGLPPPYEQYFGPGTRLTVT.

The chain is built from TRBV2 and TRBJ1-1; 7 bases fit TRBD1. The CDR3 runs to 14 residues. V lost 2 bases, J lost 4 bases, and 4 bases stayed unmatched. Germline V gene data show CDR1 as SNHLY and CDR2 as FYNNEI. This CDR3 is CASSEQGGGTEAFF. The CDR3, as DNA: TGTGCCAGCAGTGAACAGGGGGGAGGCACTGAAGCTTTCTTT.

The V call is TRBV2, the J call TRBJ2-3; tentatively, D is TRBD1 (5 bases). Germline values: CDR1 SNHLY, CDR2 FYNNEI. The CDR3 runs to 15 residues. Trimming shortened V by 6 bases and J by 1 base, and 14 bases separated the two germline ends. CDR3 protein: CASSADSWGTDTQYF. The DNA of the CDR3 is TGTGCCAGCAGCGCCGACAGTTGGGGCACAGATACGCAGTATTTT.

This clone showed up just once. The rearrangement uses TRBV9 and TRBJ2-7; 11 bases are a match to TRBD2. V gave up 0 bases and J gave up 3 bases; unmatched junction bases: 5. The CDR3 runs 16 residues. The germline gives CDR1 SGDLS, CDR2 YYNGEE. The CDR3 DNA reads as TGTGCCAGCAGCGTAGGGGGGACTAGCGGAATCTACGAGCAGTACTTC. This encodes CASSVGGTSGIYEQYF. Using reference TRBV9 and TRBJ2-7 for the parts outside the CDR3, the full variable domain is DSGVTQTPKHLITATGQRVTLRCSPRSGDLSVYWYQQSLDQGLQFLIQYYNGEERAKGNILERFSAQQFPDLHSELNLSSLELGDSALYFCASSVGGTSGIYEQYFGPGTRLTVT.

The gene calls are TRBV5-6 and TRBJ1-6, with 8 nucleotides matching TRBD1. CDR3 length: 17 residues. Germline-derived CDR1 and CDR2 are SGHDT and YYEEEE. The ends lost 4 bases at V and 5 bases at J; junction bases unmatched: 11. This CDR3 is CASSQSAGQGHNSPLHF. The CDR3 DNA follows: TGTGCCAGCAGCCAGAGTGCTGGACAGGGACATAATTCACCCCTCCACTTT.

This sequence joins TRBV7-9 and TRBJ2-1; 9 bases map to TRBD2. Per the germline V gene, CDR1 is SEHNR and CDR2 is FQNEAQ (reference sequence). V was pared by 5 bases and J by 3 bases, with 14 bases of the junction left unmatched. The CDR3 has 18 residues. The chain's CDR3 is CASSPRGGRAVGYNEQFF. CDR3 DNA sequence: TGTGCCAGCAGCCCAAGGGGCGGGAGGGCCGTGGGCTACAATGAGCAGTTCTTC.